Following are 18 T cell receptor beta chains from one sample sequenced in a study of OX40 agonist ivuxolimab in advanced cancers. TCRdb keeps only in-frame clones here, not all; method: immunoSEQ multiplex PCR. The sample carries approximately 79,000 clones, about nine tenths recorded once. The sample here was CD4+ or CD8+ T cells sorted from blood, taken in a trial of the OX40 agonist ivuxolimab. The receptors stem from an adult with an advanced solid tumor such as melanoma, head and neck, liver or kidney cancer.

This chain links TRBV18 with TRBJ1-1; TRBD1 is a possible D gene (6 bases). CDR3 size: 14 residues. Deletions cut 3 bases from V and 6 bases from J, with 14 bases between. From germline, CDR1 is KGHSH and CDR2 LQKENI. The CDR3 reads CASSPTQGLAEAFF. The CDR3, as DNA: TGTGCCAGCTCACCGACACAGGGATTAGCTGAAGCTTTCTTT. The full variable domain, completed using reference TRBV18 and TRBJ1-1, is NAGVMQNPRHLVRRRGQEARLRCSPMKGHSHVYWYRQLPEEGLKFMVYLQKENIIDESGMPKERFSAEFPKEGPSILRIQQVVRGDSAAYFCASSPTQGLAEAFFGQGTRLTVV.

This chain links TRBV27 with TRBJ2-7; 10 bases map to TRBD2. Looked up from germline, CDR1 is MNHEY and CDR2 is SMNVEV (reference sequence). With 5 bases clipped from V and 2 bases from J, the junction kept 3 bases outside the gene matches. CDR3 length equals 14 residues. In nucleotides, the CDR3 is TGTGCCAGCAGTCTAGCGGGAGCCGCCTACGAGCAGTACTTC. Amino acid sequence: CASSLAGAAYEQYF.

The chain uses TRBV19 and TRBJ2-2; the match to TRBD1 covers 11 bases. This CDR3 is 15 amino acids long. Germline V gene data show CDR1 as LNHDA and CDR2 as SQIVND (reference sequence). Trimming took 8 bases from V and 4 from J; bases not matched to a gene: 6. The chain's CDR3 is CASSPGTGGTGELFF. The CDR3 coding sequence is TGTGCCAGTTCGCCCGGGACAGGGGGCACCGGGGAGCTGTTTTTT.

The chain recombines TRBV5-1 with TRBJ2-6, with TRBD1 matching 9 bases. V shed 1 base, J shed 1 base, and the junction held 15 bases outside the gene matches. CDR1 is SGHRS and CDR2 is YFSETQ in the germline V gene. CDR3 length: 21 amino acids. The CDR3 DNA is TGCGCCAGCAGCTTGATACCATGGACAGGGGACGTCCCTTCTGGGGCCAACGTCCTGACTTTC. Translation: CASSLIPWTGDVPSGANVLTF.

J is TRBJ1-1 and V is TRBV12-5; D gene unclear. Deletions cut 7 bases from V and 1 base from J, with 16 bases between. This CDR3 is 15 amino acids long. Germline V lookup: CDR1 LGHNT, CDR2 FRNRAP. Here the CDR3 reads CASATGSAGNTEAFF. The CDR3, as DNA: TGTGCTAGTGCTACCGGCTCGGCGGGGAACACTGAAGCTTTCTTT.

The CDR3 coding sequence is TGTGCCAGCAGCCCCCGTGGGGGGGGTAATGGCAATCAGCCCCAGCATTTT. It translates to CASSPRGGGNGNQPQHF. The rearrangement links TRBV7-2 to TRBJ1-5; D possibly corresponds to TRBD1 (5 bases). CDR1 is SGHTA and CDR2 is FQGNSA in the germline V gene. Between the trimmed V and J ends, which lost 5 bases and 2 bases, there was a span of 19 bases. The CDR3 covers 17 residues.

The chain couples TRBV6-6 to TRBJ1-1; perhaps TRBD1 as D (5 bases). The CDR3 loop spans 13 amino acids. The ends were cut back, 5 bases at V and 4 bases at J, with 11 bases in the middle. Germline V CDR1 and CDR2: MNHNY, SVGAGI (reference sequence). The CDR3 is CASSPRVSTEAFF. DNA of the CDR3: TGTGCCAGCAGTCCCAGGGTGAGCACTGAAGCTTTCTTT.

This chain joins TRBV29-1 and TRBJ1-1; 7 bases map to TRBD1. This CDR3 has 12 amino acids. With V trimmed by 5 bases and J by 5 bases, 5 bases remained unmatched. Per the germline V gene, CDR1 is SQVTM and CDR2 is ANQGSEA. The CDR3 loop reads CSVKGARTEAFF. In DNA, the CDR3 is TGCAGCGTTAAGGGGGCGCGAACTGAAGCTTTCTTT.

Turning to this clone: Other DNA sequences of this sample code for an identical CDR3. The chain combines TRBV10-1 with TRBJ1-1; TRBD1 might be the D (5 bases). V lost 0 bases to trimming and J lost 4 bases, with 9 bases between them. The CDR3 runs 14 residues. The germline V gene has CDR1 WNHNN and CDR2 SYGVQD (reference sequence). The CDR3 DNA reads TGCGCCAGCAGTGAGTCGGGGGGGAGCACTGAAGCTTTCTTT. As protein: CASSESGGSTEAFF.

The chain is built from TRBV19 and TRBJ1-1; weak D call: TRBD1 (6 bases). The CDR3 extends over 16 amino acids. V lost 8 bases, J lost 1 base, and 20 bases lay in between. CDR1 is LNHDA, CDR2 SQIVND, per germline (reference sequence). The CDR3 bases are TGTGCCAGTGAGGACAGACAAAACCCCTGGAACACTGAAGCTTTCTTT. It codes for CASEDRQNPWNTEAFF.

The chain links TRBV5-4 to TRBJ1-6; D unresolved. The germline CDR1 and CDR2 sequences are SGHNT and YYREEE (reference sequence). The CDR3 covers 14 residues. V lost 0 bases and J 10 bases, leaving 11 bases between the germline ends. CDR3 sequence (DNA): TGTGCCAGCAGCTTGGCCCGAGGGAGATCACCCCTCCACTTT. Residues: CASSLARGRSPLHF.

CDR3 in amino acids: CASSLRSNYGYTF. The DNA for the CDR3 is TGTGCCAGCAGCTTGAGGAGTAACTATGGCTACACCTTC. The rearrangement joins TRBV5-8 to TRBJ1-2; D uncertain. This CDR3 comprises 13 residues. V was clipped by 1 base and J by 1 base, with 5 bases between them. Germline-derived CDR1 and CDR2 are SGHTS and YDEGEE.

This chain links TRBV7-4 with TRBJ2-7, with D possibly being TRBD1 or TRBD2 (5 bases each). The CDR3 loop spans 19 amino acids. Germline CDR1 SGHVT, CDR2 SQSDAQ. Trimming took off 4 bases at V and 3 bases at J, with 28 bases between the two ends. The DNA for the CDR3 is TGTGCCAGCAGCTCTACACATACCACCTTAGGGACCTACGGCTACGAGCAGTACTTC. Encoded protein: CASSSTHTTLGTYGYEQYF.

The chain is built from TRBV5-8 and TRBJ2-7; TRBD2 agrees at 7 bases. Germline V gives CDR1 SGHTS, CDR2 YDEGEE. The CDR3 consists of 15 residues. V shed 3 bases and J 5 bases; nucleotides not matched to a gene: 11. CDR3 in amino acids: CASSSLAGESDEQYF. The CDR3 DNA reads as TGTGCCAGCAGCTCTTTGGCGGGAGAGAGCGACGAGCAGTACTTC.

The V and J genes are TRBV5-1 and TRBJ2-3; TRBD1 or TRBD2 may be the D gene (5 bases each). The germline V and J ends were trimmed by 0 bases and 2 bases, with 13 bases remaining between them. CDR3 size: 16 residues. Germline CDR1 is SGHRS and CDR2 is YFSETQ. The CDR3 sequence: CASSLEATGPTDTQYF. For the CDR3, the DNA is TGCGCCAGCAGCTTGGAAGCAACGGGGCCCACAGATACGCAGTATTTT.

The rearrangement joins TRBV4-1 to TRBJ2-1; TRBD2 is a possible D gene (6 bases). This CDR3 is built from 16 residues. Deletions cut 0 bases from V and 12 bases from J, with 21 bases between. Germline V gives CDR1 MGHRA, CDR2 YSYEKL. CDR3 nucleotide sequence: TGCGCCAGCAGCCAAGATTTCGGGGCGGGAACGATTGGGCAGTTCTTC. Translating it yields CASSQDFGAGTIGQFF.

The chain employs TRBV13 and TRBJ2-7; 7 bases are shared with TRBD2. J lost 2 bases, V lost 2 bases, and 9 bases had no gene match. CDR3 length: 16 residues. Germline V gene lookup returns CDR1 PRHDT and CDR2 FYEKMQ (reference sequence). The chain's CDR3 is CASSLKRLAVPYEQYF. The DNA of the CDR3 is TGTGCCAGCAGCTTAAAGCGGCTAGCGGTTCCCTACGAGCAGTACTTC.

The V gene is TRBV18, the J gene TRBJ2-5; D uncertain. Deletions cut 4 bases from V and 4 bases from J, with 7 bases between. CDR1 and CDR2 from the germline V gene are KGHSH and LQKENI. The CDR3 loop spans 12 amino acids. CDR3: CASSLERETQYF. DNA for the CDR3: TGTGCCAGCTCACTCGAACGAGAGACCCAGTACTTC.